This T cell receptor (beta chain) stems from a study of control samples from healthy donors and cancer patients. This clone was seen more than once but under ten times. CDR1 is SGHAT and CDR2 is FQDESV in the germline V gene (reference sequence). This CDR3 has 15 amino acids. The V end lost 4 bases, the J end lost 10 bases, and 17 bases lay between the germline ends. Generated by immunoSEQ multiplex PCR, the TCRdb table keeps only in-frame clones and is missing some. The sample holds about 98,000 clones, approximately 82% seen once. This chain connects TRBV11-1 to TRBJ1-6; perhaps TRBD1 as D (5 bases). The clonotype originates from a man in his sixties in good health. The sample taken for sequencing was blood. CDR3 amino acids: CASSYRNRGKSPLHF. CDR3 coding DNA: TGTGCCAGCAGCTACAGGAATCGGGGGAAATCACCCCTCCACTTT.